This T cell receptor beta chain was sequenced during a study of TIL therapy for anti-PD-1-resistant metastatic lung cancer. Across the study: Tumors were harvested before any PD-1/PD-L1 blockade. By whole-exome sequencing, median non-synonymous tumor mutation burden was around 1.5 mutations per megabase. Study-level points and caveats: Infused TIL clonotypes partially replaced the baseline blood repertoire, then decayed over months.

As concerns this clone: Its antigen remains unidentified.

Noted time point: pre-treatment sample, taken before nivolumab and TIL therapy. Patients were adults with stage 4 NSCLC. Germline CDR1 reads SGDLS; CDR2 reads YYNGEE. Trimming removed 3 bases at V and 10 bases at J, with 18 bases between. The CDR3 totals 14 residues. This was the immunoSEQ v3 assay. The repertoire was sequenced with immunoSEQ multiplex PCR; TCRdb's copy has only in-frame clones and lacks some. The sample holds about 32,000 clones; roughly 69% are singletons and the top ten take less than 3%. This sequence originates from a woman aged 25-80 years with non-small cell lung cancer. The source was blood, collected at baseline. The genes are TRBV9 and TRBJ2-3; D possibly corresponds to TRBD2 (5 bases). This CDR3 reads CASSGRDGDGAQYF. CDR3 DNA: TGTGCCAGCAGCGGCCGGGATGGCGACGGCGCGCAGTATTTT.